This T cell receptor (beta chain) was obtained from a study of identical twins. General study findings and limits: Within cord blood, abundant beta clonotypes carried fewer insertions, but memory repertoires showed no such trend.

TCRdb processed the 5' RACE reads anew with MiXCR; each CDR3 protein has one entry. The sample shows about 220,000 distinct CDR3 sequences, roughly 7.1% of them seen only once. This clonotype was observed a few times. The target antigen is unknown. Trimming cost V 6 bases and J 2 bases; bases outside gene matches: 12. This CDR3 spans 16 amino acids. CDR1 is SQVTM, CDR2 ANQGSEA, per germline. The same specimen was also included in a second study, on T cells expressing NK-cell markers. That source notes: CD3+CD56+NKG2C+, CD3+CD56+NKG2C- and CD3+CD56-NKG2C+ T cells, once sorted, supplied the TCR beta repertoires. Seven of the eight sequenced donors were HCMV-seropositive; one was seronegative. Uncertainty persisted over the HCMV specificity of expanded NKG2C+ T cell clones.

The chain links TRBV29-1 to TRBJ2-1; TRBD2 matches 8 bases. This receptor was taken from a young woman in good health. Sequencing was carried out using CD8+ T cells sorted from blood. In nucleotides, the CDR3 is TGCAGCGTCCCCGGGGGGGCAGCGGGAGCCTACAATGAGCAGTTCTTC. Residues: CSVPGGAAGAYNEQFF.